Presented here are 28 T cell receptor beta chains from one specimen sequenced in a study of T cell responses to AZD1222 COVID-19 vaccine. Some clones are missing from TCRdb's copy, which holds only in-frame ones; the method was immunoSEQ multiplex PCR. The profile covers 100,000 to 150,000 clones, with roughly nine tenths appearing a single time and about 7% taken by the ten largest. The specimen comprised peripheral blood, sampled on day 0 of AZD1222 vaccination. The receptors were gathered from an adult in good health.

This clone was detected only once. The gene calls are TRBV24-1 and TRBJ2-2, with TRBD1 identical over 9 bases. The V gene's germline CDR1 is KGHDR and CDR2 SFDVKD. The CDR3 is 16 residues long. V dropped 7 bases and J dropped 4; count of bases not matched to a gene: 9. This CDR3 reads CATSGTGLTGTGELFF. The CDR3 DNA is TGTGCCACCAGCGGGACAGGGTTGACGGGCACCGGGGAGCTGTTTTTT.

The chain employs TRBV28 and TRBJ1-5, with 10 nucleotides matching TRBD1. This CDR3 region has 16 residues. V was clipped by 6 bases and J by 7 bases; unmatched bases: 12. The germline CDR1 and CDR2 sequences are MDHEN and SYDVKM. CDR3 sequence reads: CASRPDRDRGFQPQHF. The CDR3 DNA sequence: TGTGCCAGCAGACCAGACCGGGACAGGGGATTCCAGCCCCAGCATTTT.

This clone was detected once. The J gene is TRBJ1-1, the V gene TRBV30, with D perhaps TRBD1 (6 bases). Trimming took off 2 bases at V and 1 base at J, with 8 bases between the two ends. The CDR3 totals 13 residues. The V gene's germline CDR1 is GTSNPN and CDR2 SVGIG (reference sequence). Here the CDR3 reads CAWSLQGNTEAFF. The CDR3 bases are TGTGCCTGGAGTCTACAGGGGAACACTGAAGCTTTCTTT.

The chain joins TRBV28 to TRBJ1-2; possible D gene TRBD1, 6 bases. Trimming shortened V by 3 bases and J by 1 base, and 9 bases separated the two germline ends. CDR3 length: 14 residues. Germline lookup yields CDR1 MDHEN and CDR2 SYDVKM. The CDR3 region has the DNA TGTGCCAGCAGTTTGGACAGCTTTAACTATGGCTACACCTTC. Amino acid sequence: CASSLDSFNYGYTF.

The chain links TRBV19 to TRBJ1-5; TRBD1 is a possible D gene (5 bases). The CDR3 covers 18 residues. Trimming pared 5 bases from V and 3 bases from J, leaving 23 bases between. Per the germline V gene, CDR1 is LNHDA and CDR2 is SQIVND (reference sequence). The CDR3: CASSSRGTRLNYNQPQHF. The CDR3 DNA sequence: TGTGCCAGTAGTTCCCGAGGGACGCGCCTTAATTACAATCAGCCCCAGCATTTT.

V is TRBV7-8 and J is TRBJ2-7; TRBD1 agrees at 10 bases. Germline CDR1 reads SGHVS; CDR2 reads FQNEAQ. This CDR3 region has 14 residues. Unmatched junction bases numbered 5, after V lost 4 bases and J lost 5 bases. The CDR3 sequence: CASSSGQGWNEQYF. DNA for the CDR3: TGTGCCAGCAGCTCGGGACAGGGGTGGAACGAGCAGTACTTC.

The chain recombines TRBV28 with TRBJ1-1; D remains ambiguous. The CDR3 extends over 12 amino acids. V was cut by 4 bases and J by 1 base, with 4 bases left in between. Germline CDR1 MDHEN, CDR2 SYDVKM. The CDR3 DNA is TGTGCCAGCAGTTCAGAGAACACTGAAGCTTTCTTT. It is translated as CASSSENTEAFF.

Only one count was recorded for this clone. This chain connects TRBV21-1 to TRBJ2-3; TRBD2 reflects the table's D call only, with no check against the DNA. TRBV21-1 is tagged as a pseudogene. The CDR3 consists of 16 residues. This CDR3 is CASSNIAGVTTDTQYF. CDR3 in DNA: TGTGCCAGCAGCAACATAGCGGGAGTTACTACAGATACGCAGTATTTT.

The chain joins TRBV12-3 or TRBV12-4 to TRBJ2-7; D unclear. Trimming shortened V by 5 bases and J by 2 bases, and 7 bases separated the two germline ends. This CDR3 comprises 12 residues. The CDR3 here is CASSEEAYEQYF. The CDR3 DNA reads TGTGCCAGCAGTGAAGAGGCCTACGAGCAGTACTTC.

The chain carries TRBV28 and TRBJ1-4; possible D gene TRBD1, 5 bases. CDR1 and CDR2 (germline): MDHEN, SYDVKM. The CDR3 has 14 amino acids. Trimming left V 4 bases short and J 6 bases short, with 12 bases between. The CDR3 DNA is TGTGCCAGCAGTTCCCCCGGGGGGGATGAAAAACTGTTTTTT. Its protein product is CASSSPGGDEKLFF. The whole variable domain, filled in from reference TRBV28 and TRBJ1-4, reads DVKVTQSSRYLVKRTGEKVFLECVQDMDHENMFWYRQDPGLGLRLIYFSYDVKMKEKGDIPEGYSVSREKKERFSLILESASTNQTSMYLCASSSPGGDEKLFFGSGTQLSVL.

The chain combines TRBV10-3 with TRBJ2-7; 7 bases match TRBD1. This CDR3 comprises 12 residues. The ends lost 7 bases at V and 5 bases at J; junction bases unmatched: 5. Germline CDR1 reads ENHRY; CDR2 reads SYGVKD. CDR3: CAITTGMDEQYF. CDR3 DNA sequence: TGTGCCATCACGACAGGGATGGACGAGCAGTACTTC.

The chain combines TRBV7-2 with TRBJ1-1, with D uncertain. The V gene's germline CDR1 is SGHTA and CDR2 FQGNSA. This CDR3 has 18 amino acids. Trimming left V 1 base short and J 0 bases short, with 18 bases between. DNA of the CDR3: TGTGCCAGCAGCTTAGTGGGAGGGCAGAGGCTGATGAACACTGAAGCTTTCTTT. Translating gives CASSLVGGQRLMNTEAFF.

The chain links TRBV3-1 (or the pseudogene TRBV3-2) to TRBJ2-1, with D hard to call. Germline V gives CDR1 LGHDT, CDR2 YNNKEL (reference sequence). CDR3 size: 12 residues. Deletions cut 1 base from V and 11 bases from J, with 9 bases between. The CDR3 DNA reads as TGTGCCAGCAGCCAAGGGCCCGGAAAGCAGTTCTTC. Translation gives CASSQGPGKQFF.

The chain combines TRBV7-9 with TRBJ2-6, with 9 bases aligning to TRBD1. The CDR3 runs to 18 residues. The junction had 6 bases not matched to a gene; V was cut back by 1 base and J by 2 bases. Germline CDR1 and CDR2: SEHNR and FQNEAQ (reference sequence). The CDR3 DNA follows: TGTGCCAGCAGCTTAGGACAGGGGGGTCTGGCTGGGGCCAACGTCCTGACTTTC. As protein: CASSLGQGGLAGANVLTF.

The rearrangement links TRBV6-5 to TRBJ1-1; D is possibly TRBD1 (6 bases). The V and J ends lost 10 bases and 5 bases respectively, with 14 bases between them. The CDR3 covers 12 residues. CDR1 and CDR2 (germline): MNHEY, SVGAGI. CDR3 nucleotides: TGTGCCACCTATAGGCAGGGGACTGAAGCTTTCTTT. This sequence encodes CATYRQGTEAFF.

The CDR3 nucleotides read TGTGCCATCAGTGAGTCTCTAGCGGGAGTACAAAATGAGCAGTTCTTC. This encodes CAISESLAGVQNEQFF. The rearrangement uses TRBV10-3 and TRBJ2-1; 10 bases are shared with TRBD2. Germline V gene data show CDR1 as ENHRY and CDR2 as SYGVKD. Trimming cost V 0 bases and J 7 bases; bases outside gene matches: 6. The CDR3 runs 16 residues.

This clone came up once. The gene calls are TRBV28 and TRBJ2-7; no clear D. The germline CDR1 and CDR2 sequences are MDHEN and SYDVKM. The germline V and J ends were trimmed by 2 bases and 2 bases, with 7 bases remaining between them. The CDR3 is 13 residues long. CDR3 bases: TGTGCCAGCAGTTTAAACCGCACCTACGAGCAGTACTTC. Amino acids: CASSLNRTYEQYF. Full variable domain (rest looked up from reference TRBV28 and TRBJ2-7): DVKVTQSSRYLVKRTGEKVFLECVQDMDHENMFWYRQDPGLGLRLIYFSYDVKMKEKGDIPEGYSVSREKKERFSLILESASTNQTSMYLCASSLNRTYEQYFGPGTRLTVT.

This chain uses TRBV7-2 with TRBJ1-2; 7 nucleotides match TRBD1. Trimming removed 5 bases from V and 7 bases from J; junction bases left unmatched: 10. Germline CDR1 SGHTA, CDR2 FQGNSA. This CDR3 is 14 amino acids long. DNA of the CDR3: TGTGCCAGCAGCCGCAGGGGGTTCATAAGTGGCTACACCTTC. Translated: CASSRRGFISGYTF. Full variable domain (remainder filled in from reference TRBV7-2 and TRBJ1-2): GAGVSQSPSNKVTEKGKDVELRCDPISGHTALYWYRQSLGQGLEFLIYFQGNSAPDKSGLPSDRFSAERTGGSVSTLTIQRTQQEDSAVYLCASSRRGFISGYTFGSGTRLTVV.

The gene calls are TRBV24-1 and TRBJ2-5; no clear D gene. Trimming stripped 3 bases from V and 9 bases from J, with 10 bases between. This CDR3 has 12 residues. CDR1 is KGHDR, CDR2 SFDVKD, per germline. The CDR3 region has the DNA TGTGCCACCAGTGATACCGACACGGCCCAGTACTTC. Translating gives CATSDTDTAQYF.

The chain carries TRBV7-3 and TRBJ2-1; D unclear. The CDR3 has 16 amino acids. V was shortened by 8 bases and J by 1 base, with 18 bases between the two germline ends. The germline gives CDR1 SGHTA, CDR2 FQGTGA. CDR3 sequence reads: CASSVVGMVSYNEQFF. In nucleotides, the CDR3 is TGTGCCAGCTCAGTAGTAGGCATGGTGTCCTACAATGAGCAGTTCTTC.

The CDR3 spells CASSFRSAEGTEAFF. CDR3 DNA sequence: TGCGCCAGCAGCTTTAGGTCCGCCGAGGGGACTGAAGCTTTCTTT. This rearrangement joins TRBV5-1 to TRBJ1-1, with a weak D call TRBD1 (5 bases). CDR1 and CDR2 (germline): SGHRS, YFSETQ. The CDR3 extends over 15 amino acids. The V end was cut by 2 bases, the J end by 5 bases, with 16 bases between.

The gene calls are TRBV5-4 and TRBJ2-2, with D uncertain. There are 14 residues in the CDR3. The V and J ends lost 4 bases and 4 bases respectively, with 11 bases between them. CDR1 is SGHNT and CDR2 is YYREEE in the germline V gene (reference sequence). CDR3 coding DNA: TGTGCCAGCAGCCTGATCGGAACCACCGGGGAGCTGTTTTTT. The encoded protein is CASSLIGTTGELFF.

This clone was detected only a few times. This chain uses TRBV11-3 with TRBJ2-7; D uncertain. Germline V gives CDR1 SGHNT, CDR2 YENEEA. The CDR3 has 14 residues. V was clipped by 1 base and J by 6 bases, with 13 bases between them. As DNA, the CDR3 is TGTGCCAGCAGCTTAGGAGGTTTGAGTCGCGAGCAGTACTTC. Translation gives CASSLGGLSREQYF.

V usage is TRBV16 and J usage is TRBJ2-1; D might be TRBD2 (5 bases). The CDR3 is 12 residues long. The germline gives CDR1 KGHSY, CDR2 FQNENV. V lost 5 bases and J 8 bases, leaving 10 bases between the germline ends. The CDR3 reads CASSAGFYEQFF. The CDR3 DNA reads TGTGCCAGCAGCGCGGGCTTCTATGAGCAGTTCTTC.

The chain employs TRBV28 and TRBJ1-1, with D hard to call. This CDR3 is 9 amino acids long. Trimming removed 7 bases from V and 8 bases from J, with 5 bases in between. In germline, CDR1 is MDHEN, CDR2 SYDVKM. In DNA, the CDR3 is TGTGCCAGCACCACGGAAGCTTTCTTT. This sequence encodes CASTTEAFF.

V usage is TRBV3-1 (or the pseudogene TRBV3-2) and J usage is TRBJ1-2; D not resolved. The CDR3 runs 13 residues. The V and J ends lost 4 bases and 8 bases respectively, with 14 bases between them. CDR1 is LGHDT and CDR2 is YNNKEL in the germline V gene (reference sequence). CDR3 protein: CASSRSGEYGYTF. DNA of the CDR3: TGTGCCAGCAGCCGTTCGGGTGAATACGGCTACACCTTC.

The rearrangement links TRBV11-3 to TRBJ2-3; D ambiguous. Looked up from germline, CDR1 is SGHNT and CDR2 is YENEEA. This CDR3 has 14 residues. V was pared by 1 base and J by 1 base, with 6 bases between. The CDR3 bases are TGTGCCAGCAGCTTAGGGACCCGCACAGATACGCAGTATTTT. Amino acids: CASSLGTRTDTQYF.

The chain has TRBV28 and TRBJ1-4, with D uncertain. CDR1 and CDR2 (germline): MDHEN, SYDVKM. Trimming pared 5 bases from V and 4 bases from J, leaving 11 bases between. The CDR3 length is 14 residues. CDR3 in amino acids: CASSLPQVNEKLFF. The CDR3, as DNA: TGTGCCAGCAGTCTACCCCAGGTTAATGAAAAACTGTTTTTT.